This T cell receptor (beta chain) originates from a study of Tregs in tolerant kidney transplant recipients. Profiled with immunoSEQ multiplex PCR; TCRdb holds only in-frame clones, not every one. The sample includes fewer than 70,000 clones, around 82% of them seen just once. This clone showed up just once. This CDR3 is built from 14 residues. Deletions cut 8 bases from V and 4 bases from J, with 14 bases between. CDR1 is MNHNS, CDR2 SASEGT, per germline. This TCR derives from a human donor in good health. The J gene is TRBJ2-2, the V gene TRBV6-1; D may be TRBD1 (7 bases). The sequenced sample was CD4+ T cells from blood. In DNA, the CDR3 is TGTGCCAGCGGGGGGACAGTGGCCACCGGGGAGCTGTTTTTT. Amino acid sequence: CASGGTVATGELFF.